The 20 T cell receptor beta chains below all came from one sample that was sequenced in a study of CXCR3-negative and CXCR3-positive naive CD8 T cells. UMI-labeled TRB cDNA libraries were prepared by 5' RACE. From the 5' RACE reads, TCRdb lists one entry per CDR3 protein and no DNA. This sample's clone table lists roughly 90,000 distinct CDR3 sequences. Sequencing was performed on naive CXCR3- CD8+ T cells from blood. Documented subset: CD45RO-CCR7+CD27+CD95- naive CD8+ T cells lacking CXCR3 (TNR3-). Receptor source: a human donor in good health. Some clones in this sample may be carry-over from other donors' samples.

This chain connects TRBV7-9 to TRBJ1-4; lacking DNA, the TRBD1 call made by TCRdb goes unchecked. The CDR3 contains 15 residues. The germline V gene has CDR1 SEHNR and CDR2 FQNEAQ (reference sequence). This CDR3 is CASSPQDPTNEKLFF.

The chain employs TRBV15 and TRBJ1-4. In germline, CDR1 is LNHNV, CDR2 YYDKDF (reference sequence). The CDR3 length is 12 residues. The CDR3 here is CATTGLREKLFF.

This chain joins TRBV29-1 and TRBJ2-1; no DNA is available, so the TRBD1 call from TCRdb remains unchecked. The CDR3 has 14 residues. In germline, CDR1 is SQVTM, CDR2 ANQGSEA. This CDR3 is CSAGTGVSYNEQFF.

The chain links TRBV27 to TRBJ2-7; TCRdb proposes TRBD1, but this gene call is untestable without DNA. Germline V gene lookup returns CDR1 MNHEY and CDR2 SMNVEV (reference sequence). This CDR3 is built from 18 residues. This chain's CDR3 is CASSPTGSGLYLSYEQYF.

The gene calls are TRBV7-8 and TRBJ2-7; as DNA is missing, the TRBD1 call by TCRdb cannot be tested. The CDR3 is 15 amino acids. CDR1 and CDR2 (germline): SGHVS, FQNEAQ. The CDR3 spells CASSGGPGQINEQYF.

The rearrangement uses TRBV12-3 or TRBV12-4 and TRBJ2-1; the D call from TCRdb, TRBD2, cannot be confirmed without DNA. The CDR3 runs to 15 residues. The CDR3 spells CASSTLGGPPGEQFF.

This chain joins TRBV29-1 and TRBJ1-1; TCRdb proposes TRBD1, but this gene call is untestable without DNA. The germline gives CDR1 SQVTM, CDR2 ANQGSEA. The CDR3 is made up of 12 amino acids. CDR3 residues: CSAQHRGREAFF.

The V gene is TRBV3-1, the J gene TRBJ2-1; no DNA is available, so the TRBD2 call from TCRdb remains unchecked. This CDR3 comprises 15 residues. Germline V gene data show CDR1 as LGHDT and CDR2 as YNNKEL (reference sequence). CDR3 region: CASSPLAGALNEQFF.

This chain joins TRBV7-2 and TRBJ2-7. Germline V gene data show CDR1 as SGHTA and CDR2 as FQGNSA. CDR3 length: 12 residues. CDR3: CASSGINYEQYF.

The chain recombines TRBV5-4 with TRBJ2-7; as DNA is missing, the TRBD2 call by TCRdb cannot be tested. Per the germline V gene, CDR1 is SGHNT and CDR2 is YYREEE (reference sequence). This CDR3 contains 15 residues. CDR3 sequence: CASSSGLVGSYEQYF.

The V and J genes are TRBV5-6 and TRBJ2-5. Germline loops: CDR1 SGHDT, CDR2 YYEEEE. The CDR3 sequence is 14 residues long. CDR3: CASSFYGLGETQYF. The full variable domain, rest sourced from reference TRBV5-6 and TRBJ2-5, is DAGVTQSPTHLIKTRGQQVTLRCSPKSGHDTVSWYQQALGQGPQFIFQYYEEEERQRGNFPDRFSGHQFPNYSSELNVNALLLGDSALYLCASSFYGLGETQYFGPGTRLLVL.

The chain combines TRBV19 with TRBJ2-7; TCRdb names TRBD2, which stays unverified in the absence of DNA. The germline CDR1 and CDR2 sequences are LNHDA and SQIVND (reference sequence). The CDR3 runs to 14 residues. The CDR3 spells CASSIGGRGYEQYF.

The chain joins TRBV7-6 to TRBJ2-5; TCRdb's D call of TRBD2 is untestable without DNA. The V gene's germline CDR1 is SGHVS and CDR2 FNYEAQ. The CDR3 covers 13 residues. The CDR3 region is CASSPADWETQYF.

This chain connects TRBV10-3 to TRBJ2-7; no DNA is available, so the TRBD1 call from TCRdb remains unchecked. The CDR3 extends over 12 amino acids. Germline-derived CDR1 and CDR2 are ENHRY and SYGVKD. CDR3 residues: CAIRDILYEQYF.

The chain recombines TRBV28 with TRBJ2-7. Germline-derived CDR1 and CDR2 are MDHEN and SYDVKM. The CDR3 is 12 residues long. CDR3: CASKGLSYEQYF.

This chain connects TRBV27 to TRBJ2-7; TCRdb names TRBD2, which stays unverified in the absence of DNA. The CDR3 has 15 amino acids. The germline CDR1 and CDR2 sequences are MNHEY and SMNVEV (reference sequence). The CDR3 loop is CASSPMTSGAYEQYF.

The chain has TRBV28 and TRBJ2-1. The germline gives CDR1 MDHEN, CDR2 SYDVKM. The CDR3 runs 12 residues. CDR3 protein: CASSLGYNEQFF.

The chain couples TRBV29-1 to TRBJ2-5; lacking DNA, the TRBD2 call made by TCRdb goes unchecked. The CDR3 spans 15 residues. Per germline, CDR1 SQVTM and CDR2 ANQGSEA. The chain's CDR3 is CSVEDGPGLKETQYF.

The chain recombines TRBV27 with TRBJ2-2; TCRdb lists TRBD1, though no DNA is available to test this call. Germline V CDR1 and CDR2: MNHEY, SMNVEV (reference sequence). The CDR3 has 16 residues. CDR3 region: CASRIRTGRGTGELFF.

This chain's CDR3 is CSVEDPGVMNEQFF. The chain combines TRBV29-1 with TRBJ2-1; there is no DNA to check the TCRdb D call of TRBD1. The germline V gene has CDR1 SQVTM and CDR2 ANQGSEA. This CDR3 contains 14 residues.